This T cell receptor (beta chain) was observed in a study of OX40 agonist ivuxolimab in advanced cancers. Using immunoSEQ multiplex PCR, the repertoire was profiled, and TCRdb retains in-frame clones only, with some absent. This repertoire shows 55,000 to 65,000 clones, about 85% found once; its top ten account for about 0.76%. V was pared by 5 bases and J by 5 bases, with 12 bases between. The CDR3 is 13 amino acids. CDR1 is SGHAT and CDR2 is FQDESV in the germline V gene (reference sequence). The TCR was taken from an adult with an advanced solid tumor such as melanoma, head and neck, liver or kidney cancer. Sequencing was performed on CD4+ or CD8+ T cells sorted from blood, taken in a trial of the OX40 agonist ivuxolimab. The chain combines TRBV11-1 with TRBJ2-5, with D tentatively TRBD2 (6 bases). DNA of the CDR3: TGTGCCAGCAGCCGGGACTGGGGGGAGACCCAGTACTTC. Its translation: CASSRDWGETQYF.